Included here is one T cell receptor beta chain sequence, with context. Its antigen is still unknown. The CDR3 extends over 16 amino acids. The V gene end was trimmed by 0 bases and the J gene end by 7 bases; junction bases not matched to a gene: 9. The germline gives CDR1 LNHDA, CDR2 SQIVND (reference sequence). This sample was included in a study of cytomegalovirus exposure and HLA in healthy donors. General study points: Across donors, most TCRs were seen rarely, yet some public ones were widespread. Altogether, 160 or so TCR beta chains were recorded as cytomegalovirus-associated.

PCR amplification relied on 60 Vbeta primers (plus 13 Jbeta primers). Data came from immunoSEQ multiplex PCR; TCRdb stores just in-frame clones and leaves some out. The data contain more than 85,000 clones, roughly three quarters of them singletons. Sequencing input: PBMCs. V gene TRBV19 combines with J gene TRBJ1-5, with TRBD1 matching over 7 bases. This TCR was sampled from a woman in her forties or fifties in good health and CMV-seropositive. The chain's CDR3 is CASSIDRGTEGQPQHF. CDR3 DNA: TGTGCCAGTAGTATAGATCGGGGGACAGAGGGGCAGCCCCAGCATTTT.